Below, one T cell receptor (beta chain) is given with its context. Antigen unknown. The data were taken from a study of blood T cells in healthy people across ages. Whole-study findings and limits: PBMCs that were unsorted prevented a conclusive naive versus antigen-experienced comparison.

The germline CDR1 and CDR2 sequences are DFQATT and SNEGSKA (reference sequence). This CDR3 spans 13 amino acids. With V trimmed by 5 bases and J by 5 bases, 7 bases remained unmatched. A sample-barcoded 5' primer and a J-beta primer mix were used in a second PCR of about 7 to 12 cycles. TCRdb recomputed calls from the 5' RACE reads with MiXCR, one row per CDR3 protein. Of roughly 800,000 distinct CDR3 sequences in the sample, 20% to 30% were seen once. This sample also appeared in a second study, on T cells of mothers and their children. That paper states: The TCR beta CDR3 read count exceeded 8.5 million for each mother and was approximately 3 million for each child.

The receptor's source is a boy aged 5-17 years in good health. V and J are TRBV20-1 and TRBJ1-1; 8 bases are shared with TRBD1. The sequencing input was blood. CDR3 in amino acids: CSAPGQGQTEAFF. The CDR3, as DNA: TGCAGTGCTCCAGGACAGGGACAAACTGAAGCTTTCTTT.